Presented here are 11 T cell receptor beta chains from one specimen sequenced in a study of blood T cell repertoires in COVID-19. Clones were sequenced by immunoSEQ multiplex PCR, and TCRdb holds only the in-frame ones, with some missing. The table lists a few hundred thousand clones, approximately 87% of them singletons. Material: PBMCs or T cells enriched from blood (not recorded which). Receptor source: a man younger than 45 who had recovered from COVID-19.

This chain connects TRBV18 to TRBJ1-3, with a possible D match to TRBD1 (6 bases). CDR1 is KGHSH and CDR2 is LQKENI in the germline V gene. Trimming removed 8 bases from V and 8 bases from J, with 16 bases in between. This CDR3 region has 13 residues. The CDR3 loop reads CASIQGNADTIYF. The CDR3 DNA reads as TGTGCCAGCATACAGGGAAATGCGGACACCATATATTTT.

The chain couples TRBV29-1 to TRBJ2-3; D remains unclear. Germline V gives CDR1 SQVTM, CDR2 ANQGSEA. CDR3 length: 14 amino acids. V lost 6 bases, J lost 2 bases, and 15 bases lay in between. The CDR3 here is CSVYAGPDTDTQYF. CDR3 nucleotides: TGCAGCGTCTATGCCGGTCCTGACACAGATACGCAGTATTTT.

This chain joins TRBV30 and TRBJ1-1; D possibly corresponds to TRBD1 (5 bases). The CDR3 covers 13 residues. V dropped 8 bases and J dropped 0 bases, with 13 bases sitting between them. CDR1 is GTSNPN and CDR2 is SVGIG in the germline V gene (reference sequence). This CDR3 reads CAQITGVNTEAFF. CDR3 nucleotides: TGTGCCCAAATCACAGGAGTGAACACTGAAGCTTTCTTT.

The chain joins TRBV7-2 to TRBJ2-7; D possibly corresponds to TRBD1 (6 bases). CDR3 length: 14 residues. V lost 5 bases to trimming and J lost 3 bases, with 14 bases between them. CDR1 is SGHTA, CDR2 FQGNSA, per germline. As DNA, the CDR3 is TGTGCCAGCAGCCCTTTAGTAGGGGGCTACGAGCAGTACTTC. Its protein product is CASSPLVGGYEQYF.

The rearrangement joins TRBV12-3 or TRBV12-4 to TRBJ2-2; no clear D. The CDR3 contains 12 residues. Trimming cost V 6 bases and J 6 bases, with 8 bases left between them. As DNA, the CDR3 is TGTGCCAGCAGCCTTAATCCCGGGGAGCTGTTTTTT. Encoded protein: CASSLNPGELFF.

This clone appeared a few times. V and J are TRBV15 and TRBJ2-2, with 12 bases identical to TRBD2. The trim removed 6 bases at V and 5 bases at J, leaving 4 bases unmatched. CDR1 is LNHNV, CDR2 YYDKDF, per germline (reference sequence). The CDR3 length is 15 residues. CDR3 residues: CATRPGLAGTGELFF. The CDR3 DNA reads TGTGCCACCAGGCCAGGACTAGCGGGGACCGGGGAGCTGTTTTTT. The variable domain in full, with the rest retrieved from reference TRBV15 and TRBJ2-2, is DAMVIQNPRYQVTQFGKPVTLSCSQTLNHNVMYWYQQKSSQAPKLLFHYYDKDFNNEADTPDNFQSRRPNTSFCFLDIRSPGLGDTAMYLCATRPGLAGTGELFFGEGSRLTVL.

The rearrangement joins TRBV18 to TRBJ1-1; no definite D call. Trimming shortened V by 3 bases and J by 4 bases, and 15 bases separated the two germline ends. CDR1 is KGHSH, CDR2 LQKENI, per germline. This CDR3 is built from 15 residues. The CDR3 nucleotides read TGTGCCAGCTCACCTCCCGGGCGGACTGGCACTGAAGCTTTCTTT. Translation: CASSPPGRTGTEAFF.

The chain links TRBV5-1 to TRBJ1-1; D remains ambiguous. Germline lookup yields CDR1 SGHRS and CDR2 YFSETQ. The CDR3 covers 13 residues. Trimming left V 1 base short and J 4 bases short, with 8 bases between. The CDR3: CASSLPSVTEAFF. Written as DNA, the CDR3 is TGCGCCAGCAGCTTGCCGTCAGTCACTGAAGCTTTCTTT.

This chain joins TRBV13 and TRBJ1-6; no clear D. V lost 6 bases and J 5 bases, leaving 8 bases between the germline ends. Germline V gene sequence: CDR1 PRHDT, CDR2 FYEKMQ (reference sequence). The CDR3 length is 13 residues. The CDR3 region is CASRLLNNSPLHF. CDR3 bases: TGTGCCAGCAGACTATTAAATAATTCACCCCTCCACTTT.

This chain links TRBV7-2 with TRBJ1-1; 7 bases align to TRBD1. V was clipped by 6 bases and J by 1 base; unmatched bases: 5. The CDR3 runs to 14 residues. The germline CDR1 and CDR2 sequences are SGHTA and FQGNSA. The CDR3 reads CASRKGTENTEAFF. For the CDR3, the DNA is TGTGCCAGCAGGAAGGGGACAGAGAACACTGAAGCTTTCTTT.

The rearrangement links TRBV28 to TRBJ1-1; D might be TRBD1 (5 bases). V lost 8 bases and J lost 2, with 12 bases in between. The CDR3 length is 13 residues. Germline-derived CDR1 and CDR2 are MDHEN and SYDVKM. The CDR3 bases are TGTGCCAGCGTATACAGGACAAACACTGAAGCTTTCTTT. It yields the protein CASVYRTNTEAFF.